This T cell receptor (beta chain) comes out of a study of graft-versus-host responses after intestinal transplantation. Study in general: Multivisceral, liver-intestinal, or isolated intestinal grafts went to recipients. After anti-thymocyte globulin induction, recipients took tacrolimus and steroids for 2 to 3 years.

Of note for this clone: Its target is unknown.

Trimming shortened V by 3 bases and J by 1 base, and 11 bases separated the two germline ends. The germline V gene encodes CDR1 SGHRS and CDR2 YFSETQ. This CDR3 is built from 15 residues. Sequencing used immunoSEQ multiplex PCR; TCRdb keeps in-frame clones, though not all of them. The data hold 45,000 to 55,000 clones, with over 85% observed a single time. Study-level findings and limits: GvH clonotypes were identified within recipient marrow, with a subset emerging first in ileum or blood. Association was observed between peak circulating GvH clone levels and early post-transplant HvG declines.

The sequenced sample was PBMCs, obtained roughly 760 days after a first intestinal transplant, on the day of a second. This clonotype was sampled from a human patient who received an intestinal transplant, so some T cells may come from the graft donor. The chain joins TRBV5-1 to TRBJ2-1, with a possible D match to TRBD1 (6 bases). This chain's CDR3 is CASSSRGSSYNEQFF. CDR3 in DNA: TGCGCCAGCAGCTCCAGGGGTTCGTCCTACAATGAGCAGTTCTTC.